One and the same sample provided the 4 T cell receptor beta chains below, sequenced in a study of neurological immune-mediated disorders. TCRdb analysed the 5' RACE reads with MiXCR anew, one entry per CDR3 protein. The repertoire holds 60,000 to 85,000 distinct CDR3 sequences, with approximately 5% as singletons. The sample comprised PBMCs. The receptors come from a woman between 65 and 79 years old with multiple sclerosis.

This clonotype came up many times. The chain combines TRBV20-1 with TRBJ1-2, with D possibly TRBD1 on 5 matching bases. V lost 3 bases and J 8 bases, leaving 13 bases between the germline ends. The CDR3 runs 12 residues. Germline loops: CDR1 DFQATT, CDR2 SNEGSKA (reference sequence). The DNA of the CDR3 is TGCAGTGCTAGTGAGGTGGGGACGGGCTACACCTTC. Amino acid sequence: CSASEVGTGYTF.

This clonotype was seen ten or more times. The rearrangement joins TRBV5-5 to TRBJ2-7; 10 bases fit TRBD1. With 4 bases clipped from V and 4 bases from J, the junction kept 2 bases outside the gene matches. Germline values: CDR1 SGHKS, CDR2 YYEKEE (reference sequence). The CDR3 contains 13 residues. CDR3 DNA sequence: TGTGCCAGCAGCCGACAGGGGGCTTACGAGCAGTACTTC. The encoded protein is CASSRQGAYEQYF.

This clonotype has a count of ten or more. The CDR3 region has the DNA TGCAGTGCAAAGCAGGACACCGGGGAGCTGTTTTTT. Translating it yields CSAKQDTGELFF. This chain connects TRBV20-1 to TRBJ2-2; D uncertain. The germline V gene encodes CDR1 DFQATT and CDR2 SNEGSKA (reference sequence). The CDR3 has 12 amino acids. V dropped 6 bases and J dropped 3 bases, with 8 bases sitting between them.

In its sample, this clonotype was seen many times. V gene TRBV7-6 combines with J gene TRBJ2-1, with a tentative D call TRBD2 (5 bases). This CDR3 spans 13 amino acids. Germline V lookup: CDR1 SGHVS, CDR2 FNYEAQ. V was shortened by 1 base and J by 12 bases, with 13 bases between the two germline ends. CDR3 nucleotide sequence: TGTGCCAGCAGCTTAGGGACTCCCTTGGGGCAGTTCTTC. Residues: CASSLGTPLGQFF. Drawing the rest from reference TRBV7-6 and TRBJ2-1, the complete variable domain is GAGVSQSPRYKVTKRGQDVALRCDPISGHVSLYWYRQALGQGPEFLTYFNYEAQQDKSGLPNDRFSAERPEGSISTLTIQRTEQRDSAMYRCASSLGTPLGQFFGPGTRLTVL.